This TCR beta chain was recovered during a study of T cell responses to AZD1222 COVID-19 vaccine. Assay used: immunoSEQ multiplex PCR; TCRdb lists only in-frame clones, some missing. This sample has some 100,000 clones; about 86% occur once, and the top ten carry more than 10%. V was trimmed by 5 bases and J by 0 bases, leaving 11 bases between them. CDR3 length: 15 amino acids. Germline assignment: CDR1 MNHEY and CDR2 SVGEGT. Concerning this clone: Its specificity is unknown.

Study results and caveats: Baseline seropositives among AZD1222 recipients totaled only five to seven.

The TCR originated in an adult in good health. Specimen: peripheral blood, collected on day 0 of AZD1222 vaccination. The chain has TRBV6-2 or TRBV6-3 and TRBJ2-1; D not resolved. CDR3 sequence (DNA): TGTGCCAGCAGTCGCCGACCTAACTCCTACAATGAGCAGTTCTTC. Translation: CASSRRPNSYNEQFF.